This T cell receptor beta chain was observed in a study of identical twins. Study-level results: Memory repertoires showed no such pattern, whereas abundant cord blood beta clonotypes carried fewer insertions. The study found excess low generation probability among twin-shared out-of-frame alpha sequences.

This clonotype has just a few counts. Its antigen is as yet unknown. This CDR3 region has 13 residues. V lost 4 bases and J 3 bases, leaving 9 bases between the germline ends. CDR1 is SGHDT and CDR2 is YYEEEE in the germline V gene. A single record per CDR3 protein comes from TCRdb applying MiXCR to the 5' RACE reads. This table holds approximately 220,000 distinct CDR3 sequences, more than 6.5% found once. This same sample was also taken into another study, of yellow fever vaccine responses in identical twins. That report adds: Twins' T cell vaccine responses reportedly looked partly convergent, partly personalized.

The receptor was derived from a woman between 18 and 29 years old in good health. Sequencing input: memory (CD45RO+) T cells sorted from blood. The V and J genes are TRBV5-6 and TRBJ2-3; D is ambiguous. The CDR3: CASSIWVTDTQYF. CDR3 nucleotides: TGTGCCAGCAGCATTTGGGTTACAGATACGCAGTATTTT.